This T cell receptor beta chain was observed in a study of vaccination and CD4 T cells after COVID-19. For the study at large: Nasal swab PCR had detected SARS-CoV-2 in convalescent patients, several mild and one severe. From HCoV-229E, HCoV-OC43, HCoV-NL63 and SARS-CoV-2, overlapping spike peptides were used to stimulate the cells. Study observations and caveats: Reactive clonotype counts went from median approximately 20 after infection to 35 to 45 after vaccination, nonsignificantly.

Concerning this clonotype itself: Its target is not known.

The germline CDR1 and CDR2 sequences are SGHNT and YENEEA. Trimming removed 0 bases from V and 2 bases from J, with 13 bases in between. The CDR3 runs 16 residues. Sequencing of the DNA from cultured CD4+ T cells was carried out with the Oncomine TCR Beta short-read assay. One entry per CDR3 protein results from TCRdb running MiXCR on the PCR reads. There are 15,000 to 20,000 distinct CDR3 sequences in the sample; approximately 29% occur only once, and more than 15% lies in the top ten. Treatment specified: approximately nine-day PBMC culture with coronavirus spike peptide pools or control peptides (ViraFEST assay). In the ViraFEST assay, peptide-pool expansion preceded TCR sequencing of expanded clonotypes.

The V gene is TRBV11-3, the J gene TRBJ1-2; D is perhaps TRBD1 (6 bases). The specimen was cultured CD4+ T cells from blood. The clonotype comes from a human donor with COVID-19. CDR3 bases: TGTGCCAGCAGCTTAGAATCACAGGGACTCAACTATGGCTACACCTTC. Its translation is CASSLESQGLNYGYTF.